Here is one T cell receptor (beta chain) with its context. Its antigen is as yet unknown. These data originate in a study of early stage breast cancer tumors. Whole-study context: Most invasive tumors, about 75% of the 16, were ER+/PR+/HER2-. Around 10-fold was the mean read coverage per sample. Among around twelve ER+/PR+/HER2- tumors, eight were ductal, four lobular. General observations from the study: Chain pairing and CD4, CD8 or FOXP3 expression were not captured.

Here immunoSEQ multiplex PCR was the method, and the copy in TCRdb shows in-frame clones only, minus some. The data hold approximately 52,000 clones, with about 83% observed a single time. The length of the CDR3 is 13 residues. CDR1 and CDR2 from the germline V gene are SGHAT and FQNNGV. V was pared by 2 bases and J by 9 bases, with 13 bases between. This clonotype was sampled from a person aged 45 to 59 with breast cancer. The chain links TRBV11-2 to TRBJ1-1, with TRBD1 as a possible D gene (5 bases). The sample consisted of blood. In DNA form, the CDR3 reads TGTGCCAGCAGCTTAAGTCCCAGGGCCAAAGCTTTCTTT. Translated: CASSLSPRAKAFF.